Sequencing of this T cell receptor (beta chain) was carried out in a study of cytomegalovirus exposure and HLA in healthy donors. PCR involved 60 Vbeta and 13 Jbeta primers. The data were produced by immunoSEQ multiplex PCR, yet TCRdb's version contains in-frame clones alone and is incomplete. This table has 25,000 to 35,000 clones, 44% appearing once. The CDR3 runs 17 residues. V shed 2 bases and J shed 5 bases, with 20 bases lying between them. Germline V lookup: CDR1 MNHEY, CDR2 SMNVEV (reference sequence). The sequenced sample was PBMCs. The rearrangement uses TRBV27 and TRBJ2-3; the D gene is possibly TRBD1 (6 bases). This TCR derives from a woman aged 50 to 65 in good health and CMV-seronegative. The CDR3 nucleotides read TGTGCCAGCAGTTTAGCCCCAGCAGGGGACCCGGGAGATACGCAGTATTTT. This translates into CASSLAPAGDPGDTQYF.